Listed here are 23 T cell receptor beta chains from one sample, sequenced in a study of control samples from healthy donors and cancer patients. Sequenced by immunoSEQ multiplex PCR; TCRdb stores in-frame clones only, minus some. Of about 220,000 clones in the sample, just under 95% were seen once. Sequenced sample: blood. These receptor sequences come from a man aged 50-59 years in good health.

This clone has only one observation. V and J are TRBV2 and TRBJ2-1, with 7 bases matching TRBD1. The germline gives CDR1 SNHLY, CDR2 FYNNEI. Trimming cost V 7 bases and J 6 bases; bases outside gene matches: 15. This CDR3 has 16 amino acids. The CDR3 spells CASNLRRQGEGNEQFF. CDR3 DNA sequence: TGTGCCAGCAACCTAAGAAGACAGGGCGAGGGCAATGAGCAGTTCTTC.

The CDR3 spells CASSRGLEGGYTF. The DNA for the CDR3 is TGTGCCAGCAGCAGGGGCTTGGAAGGTGGCTACACCTTC. The chain employs TRBV7-9 and TRBJ1-2; tentatively, D is TRBD1 (5 bases). The V and J ends lost 5 bases and 7 bases respectively, with 14 bases between them. The CDR3 consists of 13 residues. Germline values: CDR1 SEHNR, CDR2 FQNEAQ (reference sequence). The full variable domain, with the rest looked up from reference TRBV7-9 and TRBJ1-2, is DTGVSQNPRHKITKRGQNVTFRCDPISEHNRLYWYRQTLGQGPEFLTYFQNEAQLEKSRLLSDRFSAERPKGSFSTLEIQRTEQGDSAMYLCASSRGLEGGYTFGSGTRLTVV.

The chain employs TRBV6-2 or TRBV6-3 and TRBJ1-5; a weak D match, TRBD1 (6 bases). In germline, CDR1 is MNHEY, CDR2 SVGEGT. Trimming removed 1 base from V and 2 bases from J, with 18 bases in between. The CDR3 has 18 amino acids. The CDR3 coding sequence is TGTGCCAGCAGTTACTTCCCGCCCCAGGGGAACCGCAATCAGCCCCAGCATTTT. The encoded protein is CASSYFPPQGNRNQPQHF.

This rearrangement joins TRBV19 to TRBJ1-1; the D gene is possibly TRBD1 (5 bases). The germline V gene encodes CDR1 LNHDA and CDR2 SQIVND (reference sequence). The CDR3 length is 16 residues. The ends were cut back, 3 bases at V and 2 bases at J, with 16 bases in the middle. This chain's CDR3 is CASSMAPGGVNTEAFF. CDR3 in DNA: TGTGCCAGTAGTATGGCCCCCGGGGGGGTTAACACTGAAGCTTTCTTT.

V gene TRBV7-9 combines with J gene TRBJ2-1; no reliable D call. Trimming took 0 bases from V and 8 from J, leaving 5 bases between them. Looked up from germline, CDR1 is SEHNR and CDR2 is FQNEAQ (reference sequence). The CDR3 is made up of 12 amino acids. DNA of the CDR3: TGTGCCAGCAGCTTAGCGCGGTATGAGCAGTTCTTC. Protein product: CASSLARYEQFF.

The CDR3 nucleotides read TGTGCCAGCAGCCTAGGACATTCCATAACTGAAGCTTTCTTT. Encoded protein: CASSLGHSITEAFF. The V gene is TRBV7-2, the J gene TRBJ1-1; perhaps TRBD1 as D (5 bases). The CDR3 covers 14 residues. With 5 bases removed from V and 5 bases from J, the gap between germline ends came to 15 bases. Germline CDR1 and CDR2: SGHTA and FQGNSA.

The chain couples TRBV20-1 to TRBJ2-5, with TRBD2 identical over 10 bases. V was pared by 3 bases and J by 2 bases, with 6 bases of the junction left unmatched. Germline values: CDR1 DFQATT, CDR2 SNEGSKA (reference sequence). This CDR3 is 15 amino acids long. CDR3 nucleotides: TGCAGTGCTAGTCGGGCTAGCGGGGGTCAAGAGACCCAGTACTTC. Protein: CSASRASGGQETQYF.

This clone was detected once. Other DNA sequences in this sample translate to the same CDR3. The genes are TRBV3-1 (or the pseudogene TRBV3-2) and TRBJ1-1, with 10 nucleotides matching TRBD1. Losses at the gene ends were 3 bases for V and 4 bases for J; bases not matched to a gene: 2. Germline V CDR1 and CDR2: LGHDT, YNNKEL (reference sequence). The CDR3 has 14 residues. The CDR3 nucleotides are TGTGCCAGCAGCCAGAGGGACAGGGGCACTGAAGCTTTCTTT. Translating it yields CASSQRDRGTEAFF.

The chain recombines TRBV9 with TRBJ2-7; tentatively, D is TRBD1 or TRBD2 (5 bases each). V dropped 0 bases and J dropped 4 bases, with 11 bases sitting between them. The germline gives CDR1 SGDLS, CDR2 YYNGEE. This CDR3 is built from 14 residues. CDR3 sequence reads: CASSVAPGRYEQYF. The CDR3 DNA is TGTGCCAGCAGCGTAGCTCCAGGGAGATACGAGCAGTACTTC.

The J gene is TRBJ1-6, the V gene TRBV7-9; weak D call: TRBD1 (5 bases). V was trimmed by 2 bases and J by 10 bases, leaving 18 bases between them. This CDR3 is 16 amino acids long. The germline V gene encodes CDR1 SEHNR and CDR2 FQNEAQ (reference sequence). CDR3 coding DNA: TGTGCCAGCAGCTTATATGGGCAGGGATTCCGCTCACCCCTCCACTTT. Protein sequence: CASSLYGQGFRSPLHF.

This chain uses TRBV6-2 or TRBV6-3 with TRBJ2-3; 9 bases match TRBD2. The CDR3 contains 13 residues. V lost 0 bases and J lost 12; bases outside the gene matches: 4. Germline V CDR1 and CDR2: MNHEY, SVGEGT. In nucleotides, the CDR3 is TGTGCCAGCAGTTACTCGAGGCGGGGGGGTCAGTATTTT. Protein product: CASSYSRRGGQYF.

This chain links TRBV7-3 with TRBJ2-1; 12 nucleotides line up with TRBD2. V was clipped by 5 bases and J by 4 bases; unmatched bases: 9. Germline V gene data show CDR1 as SGHTA and CDR2 as FQGTGA. The CDR3 is 17 amino acids. CDR3 in DNA: TGTGCCAGCAGCCGGTCCTCTAGCGGGGGGGTTTACAATGAGCAGTTCTTC. Protein product: CASSRSSSGGVYNEQFF.

This chain joins TRBV5-1 and TRBJ1-1, with D unresolved. CDR1 is SGHRS, CDR2 YFSETQ, per germline. V gave up 2 bases and J gave up 5 bases, with 10 bases separating them. This CDR3 contains 13 residues. The CDR3 DNA follows: TGCGCCAGCAGCTTCGTTGGGGAAACTGAAGCTTTCTTT. This gives the protein CASSFVGETEAFF.

The J gene is TRBJ2-5, the V gene TRBV11-2; D not resolved. The length of the CDR3 is 11 residues. V lost 0 bases and J 9 bases, leaving 5 bases between the germline ends. Germline V gene data show CDR1 as SGHAT and CDR2 as FQNNGV. Here the CDR3 DNA reads TGTGCCAGCAGCTTAGAGTCCCCCCAGTACTTC. This gives the protein CASSLESPQYF.

The J gene is TRBJ1-6, the V gene TRBV12-5; D remains unclear. This CDR3 is 12 amino acids long. The V gene lost 4 bases and the J gene lost 10 bases, with 8 bases spanning the gap. The germline gives CDR1 LGHNT, CDR2 FRNRAP. CDR3 loop: CASGSPGSPLHF. DNA for the CDR3: TGTGCTAGTGGTTCCCCTGGGTCACCCCTCCACTTT.

The chain uses TRBV28 and TRBJ2-3; the match to TRBD2 covers 7 bases. This CDR3 is 18 amino acids long. Looked up from germline, CDR1 is MDHEN and CDR2 is SYDVKM. V lost 2 bases to trimming and J lost 0 bases; unmatched junction nucleotides: 11. The CDR3, as DNA: TGTGCCAGCAGTTTACCCCAACTCTTGGGGGGGAGCACAGATACGCAGTATTTT. Encoded protein: CASSLPQLLGGSTDTQYF.

The chain uses TRBV30 and TRBJ2-7; 7 bases align to TRBD1. This CDR3 has 13 residues. V shed 3 bases and J 4 bases; nucleotides not matched to a gene: 6. CDR1 and CDR2 from the germline V gene are GTSNPN and SVGIG (reference sequence). The CDR3 coding sequence is TGTGCCTGGAGGGCCACAGGGGAATACGAGCAGTACTTC. Residues: CAWRATGEYEQYF.

The rearrangement joins TRBV2 to TRBJ1-1; no clear D. From germline, CDR1 is SNHLY and CDR2 FYNNEI. The CDR3 has 15 amino acids. V shed 6 bases and J shed 1 base, with 15 bases lying between them. The CDR3: CASRDFKAWNTEAFF. The CDR3 bases are TGTGCCAGCAGGGATTTTAAGGCTTGGAACACTGAAGCTTTCTTT. Full variable domain (remainder filled in from reference TRBV2 and TRBJ1-1): EPEVTQTPSHQVTQMGQEVILRCVPISNHLYFYWYRQILGQKVEFLVSFYNNEISEKSEIFDDQFSVERPDGSNFTLKIRSTKLEDSAMYFCASRDFKAWNTEAFFGQGTRLTVV.

The V and J genes are TRBV2 and TRBJ1-6; possibly TRBD1 for D (5 bases). V gave up 8 bases and J gave up 9 bases, with 14 bases separating them. In germline, CDR1 is SNHLY, CDR2 FYNNEI. CDR3 length: 13 residues. The CDR3: CASRGREGSPLHF. In nucleotides, the CDR3 is TGTGCCAGCCGGGGCAGGGAAGGTTCACCCCTCCACTTT.

This chain connects TRBV5-1 to TRBJ2-5, with TRBD2 matching 7 bases. This CDR3 contains 15 residues. CDR1 is SGHRS and CDR2 is YFSETQ in the germline V gene. Trimming at V came to 0 bases and at J to 1 base, leaving 3 bases not matched to a gene. The CDR3 region has the DNA TGCGCCAGCAGCTTGGAAGCGGGGCCCCAAGAGACCCAGTACTTC. It codes for CASSLEAGPQETQYF.

The chain employs TRBV29-1 and TRBJ2-5; TRBD2 is a possible D gene (6 bases). The CDR3 is 14 amino acids. Looked up from germline, CDR1 is SQVTM and CDR2 is ANQGSEA. V shed 6 bases and J shed 3 bases, with 17 bases lying between them. CDR3 in amino acids: CSVGGPGLKETQYF. The CDR3 DNA is TGCAGCGTGGGGGGACCGGGCCTAAAAGAGACCCAGTACTTC. The full variable domain, its missing parts supplied by reference TRBV29-1 and TRBJ2-5, is SAVISQKPSRDICQRGTSLTIQCQVDSQVTMMFWYRQQPGQSLTLIATANQGSEATYESGFVIDKFPISRPNLTFSTLTVSNMSPEDSSIYLCSVGGPGLKETQYFGPGTRLLVL.

V gene TRBV28 combines with J gene TRBJ2-3; unclear D gene. Germline CDR1 and CDR2: MDHEN and SYDVKM. V dropped 2 bases and J dropped 7 bases, with 4 bases sitting between them. The CDR3 covers 11 residues. This chain's CDR3 is CASSLKHTQYF. The CDR3 nucleotides are TGTGCCAGCAGTTTAAAGCATACGCAGTATTTT. The variable domain in full, completed from reference TRBV28 and TRBJ2-3, reads DVKVTQSSRYLVKRTGEKVFLECVQDMDHENMFWYRQDPGLGLRLIYFSYDVKMKEKGDIPEGYSVSREKKERFSLILESASTNQTSMYLCASSLKHTQYFGPGTRLTVL.

This clone was seen just once. The CDR3: CASSRRPPNTGELFF. In DNA form, the CDR3 reads TGTGCCAGCAGCCGTCGACCCCCGAACACCGGGGAGCTGTTTTTT. This chain connects TRBV28 to TRBJ2-2; D not certain. This CDR3 region has 15 residues. Between the trimmed V and J ends, which lost 6 bases and 0 bases, there was a span of 11 bases. The V gene's germline CDR1 is MDHEN and CDR2 SYDVKM.